This T cell receptor beta chain appears in the sequencing data of a study of shared clonotypes between healthy human individuals. The CDR3 extends over 17 amino acids. Looked up from germline, CDR1 is KGHSH and CDR2 is LQKENI. V shed 3 bases, J shed 0 bases, and the junction held 7 bases outside the gene matches. Profiled with immunoSEQ multiplex PCR; TCRdb holds only in-frame clones, not every one. The sample shows about 480,000 clones, around 79% of them seen only once. This TCR was recovered from a woman between 35 and 50 years old in good health. Some clones in this sample may be carry-over from other donors' samples. The material sequenced was PBMCs. The chain couples TRBV18 to TRBJ2-3; 9 positions match TRBD2. DNA of the CDR3: TGTGCCAGCTCACCGACACGACTAGCGGTTAGCACAGATACGCAGTATTTT. Translating it yields CASSPTRLAVSTDTQYF. Full variable domain (missing parts from reference TRBV18 and TRBJ2-3): NAGVMQNPRHLVRRRGQEARLRCSPMKGHSHVYWYRQLPEEGLKFMVYLQKENIIDESGMPKERFSAEFPKEGPSILRIQQVVRGDSAAYFCASSPTRLAVSTDTQYFGPGTRLTVL.